These T cell receptor beta chains were read from a single sample in a study of T-cell memory formation after mild COVID-19. TCRdb recomputed calls from the 5' RACE reads with MiXCR, one row per CDR3 protein. In the table there are about 180,000 distinct CDR3 sequences, 15% to 20% of which are singletons. Sequencing input: PBMCs or a T cell subset sorted from them (not recorded which). The receptor source for this set is a man in his late teens or twenties who had mild COVID-19 (a few samples of this study predate the infection). Cell type and time point are not known. Both conserved end residues are part of each CDR3. A D gene is named only where the DNA matches it firmly. A row's size may be missing; if present it is once, few, many or a size class.

d_gene: TRBD2; v_gene: TRBV20-1; abundance: .; j_gene: TRBJ2-7; CDR3aa: CSAKSGGGSTYEQYF; CDR3nt: TGCAGTGCTAAGTCTGGGGGGGGATCGACCTACGAGCAGTACTTC
d_gene: TRBD1; v_gene: TRBV6-2/TRBV6-3; abundance: .; j_gene: TRBJ2-4; CDR3aa: CASSPGQDEVFAKNIQYF; CDR3nt: TGTGCCAGCAGCCCCGGACAGGATGAGGTGTTCGCCAAAAACATTCAGTACTTC
d_gene: .; v_gene: TRBV20-1; abundance: .; j_gene: TRBJ2-3; CDR3aa: CSARERRGRTDTQYF; CDR3nt: TGCAGTGCTAGAGAACGGCGGGGCCGCACAGATACGCAGTATTTT
d_gene: TRBD2; v_gene: TRBV7-2; abundance: many; j_gene: TRBJ2-3; CDR3aa: CASSWTSKDTQYF; CDR3nt: TGTGCCAGCAGCTGGACTAGCAAAGATACGCAGTATTTT
d_gene: .; v_gene: TRBV6-4; abundance: .; j_gene: TRBJ2-7; CDR3aa: CASTVTRMLPTYEQYF; CDR3nt: TGTGCCAGCACCGTAACCCGTATGCTACCTACCTACGAGCAGTACTTC
d_gene: TRBD2; v_gene: TRBV6-5; abundance: .; j_gene: TRBJ2-1; CDR3aa: CASSTTSGVTYNEQFF; CDR3nt: TGTGCCAGCAGTACAACTAGCGGGGTGACCTACAATGAGCAGTTCTTC
d_gene: .; v_gene: TRBV4-3; abundance: few; j_gene: TRBJ2-3; CDR3aa: CASSQLGTFTDTQYF; CDR3nt: TGCGCCAGCAGCCAACTCGGGACATTCACAGATACGCAGTATTTT
d_gene: .; v_gene: TRBV7-3; abundance: few; j_gene: TRBJ2-7; CDR3aa: CASSLGTENEQYF; CDR3nt: TGTGCCAGCAGCTTAGGTACGGAAAACGAGCAGTACTTC
d_gene: .; v_gene: TRBV11-2; abundance: many; j_gene: TRBJ2-3; CDR3aa: CASSLPTDTQYF; CDR3nt: TGTGCCAGCAGCCTGCCCACAGATACGCAGTATTTT
d_gene: .; v_gene: TRBV24-1; abundance: few; j_gene: TRBJ2-5; CDR3aa: CATSDEGGETQYF; CDR3nt: TGTGCCACCAGTGATGAGGGGGGAGAGACCCAGTACTTC
d_gene: .; v_gene: TRBV5-5; abundance: few; j_gene: TRBJ2-5; CDR3aa: CASSFWTAGETQYF; CDR3nt: TGTGCCAGCAGCTTCTGGACAGCCGGCGAGACCCAGTACTTC
d_gene: .; v_gene: TRBV9; abundance: .; j_gene: TRBJ2-5; CDR3aa: CASSVGGTDHQETQYF; CDR3nt: TGTGCCAGCAGCGTAGGGGGGACGGATCACCAAGAGACCCAGTACTTC
d_gene: .; v_gene: TRBV7-2; abundance: few; j_gene: TRBJ2-5; CDR3aa: CASSRHGVQETQYF; CDR3nt: TGTGCCAGCAGCAGACACGGGGTACAAGAGACCCAGTACTTC
d_gene: .; v_gene: TRBV29-1; abundance: .; j_gene: TRBJ2-5; CDR3aa: CSVWFETETQYF; CDR3nt: TGCAGCGTTTGGTTTGAAACAGAGACCCAGTACTTC
d_gene: .; v_gene: TRBV29-1; abundance: few; j_gene: TRBJ2-4; CDR3aa: CSVAEDLIAKNIQYF; CDR3nt: TGCAGCGTTGCCGAGGACCTGATAGCCAAAAACATTCAGTACTTC
d_gene: TRBD1; v_gene: TRBV7-9; abundance: few; j_gene: TRBJ2-2; CDR3aa: CASSFRDRYTGELFF; CDR3nt: TGTGCCAGCAGCTTCAGGGACAGGTACACCGGGGAGCTGTTTTTT
d_gene: TRBD1; v_gene: TRBV5-1; abundance: few; j_gene: TRBJ1-1; CDR3aa: CASSKGTGVNTEAFF; CDR3nt: TGCGCCAGCAGCAAGGGCACAGGGGTAAACACTGAAGCTTTCTTT
d_gene: TRBD2; v_gene: TRBV5-6; abundance: few; j_gene: TRBJ2-1; CDR3aa: CASSLGLADNEQFF; CDR3nt: TGTGCCAGCAGCTTGGGACTAGCGGACAATGAGCAGTTCTTC
d_gene: TRBD2; v_gene: TRBV9; abundance: .; j_gene: TRBJ2-5; CDR3aa: CASSVDRGGAGETQYF; CDR3nt: TGTGCCAGCAGCGTAGATCGCGGGGGGGCCGGGGAGACCCAGTACTTC
d_gene: .; v_gene: TRBV10-1; abundance: .; j_gene: TRBJ1-6; CDR3aa: CASSEHPGPLHF; CDR3nt: TGCGCCAGCAGTGAACATCCAGGACCCCTCCACTTT
d_gene: .; v_gene: TRBV7-6; abundance: few; j_gene: TRBJ2-5; CDR3aa: CASSWARETQYF; CDR3nt: TGTGCCAGCAGCTGGGCACGAGAGACCCAGTACTTC
d_gene: .; v_gene: TRBV4-3; abundance: few; j_gene: TRBJ1-1; CDR3aa: CASSRALRAEAFF; CDR3nt: TGCGCCAGCAGTCGCGCCCTGCGGGCTGAAGCTTTCTTT
d_gene: TRBD1; v_gene: TRBV4-1; abundance: few; j_gene: TRBJ2-2; CDR3aa: CASRRQGDTGELFF; CDR3nt: TGCGCCAGCAGACGACAGGGTGACACCGGGGAGCTGTTTTTT
d_gene: .; v_gene: TRBV29-1; abundance: once; j_gene: TRBJ1-1; CDR3aa: CSVERGGNTEAFF; CDR3nt: TGCAGCGTTGAGCGGGGAGGGAACACTGAAGCTTTCTTT
d_gene: .; v_gene: TRBV6-5; abundance: .; j_gene: TRBJ1-2; CDR3aa: CASSYSGGSYGYTF; CDR3nt: TGTGCCAGCAGTTACTCGGGGGGCTCATATGGCTACACCTTC
d_gene: .; v_gene: TRBV7-8; abundance: .; j_gene: TRBJ1-2; CDR3aa: CASSGQNYGYSF; CDR3nt: TGTGCCAGCAGCGGGCAGAACTATGGCTACTCCTTC
d_gene: TRBD1; v_gene: TRBV25-1; abundance: .; j_gene: TRBJ1-2; CDR3aa: CASSEGTGGSDGYTF; CDR3nt: TGTGCCAGCAGTGAGGGGACAGGGGGCAGTGATGGCTACACCTTC
d_gene: .; v_gene: TRBV12-3/TRBV12-4; abundance: few; j_gene: TRBJ2-7; CDR3aa: CASSSLARSYEQYF; CDR3nt: TGTGCCAGCAGTTCTCTAGCGCGATCCTACGAGCAGTACTTC
d_gene: .; v_gene: TRBV5-1; abundance: few; j_gene: TRBJ1-2; CDR3aa: CASSLEFVFSGYGYTF; CDR3nt: TGCGCCAGCAGCTTGGAGTTCGTGTTTTCAGGCTATGGCTACACCTTC
d_gene: .; v_gene: TRBV2; abundance: .; j_gene: TRBJ1-5; CDR3aa: CASSDPRNQPQHF; CDR3nt: TGTGCCAGCAGTGACCCTAGGAATCAGCCCCAGCATTTT
d_gene: .; v_gene: TRBV7-9; abundance: many; j_gene: TRBJ2-3; CDR3aa: CASSQSGATDTQYF; CDR3nt: TGTGCCAGCTCCCAGTCAGGGGCCACAGATACGCAGTATTTT
d_gene: .; v_gene: TRBV20-1; abundance: few; j_gene: TRBJ2-3; CDR3aa: CSARTVTDTQYF; CDR3nt: TGCAGTGCTAGGACTGTCACAGATACGCAGTATTTT
d_gene: TRBD1; v_gene: TRBV5-1; abundance: few; j_gene: TRBJ2-3; CDR3aa: CASSTGTGSSTDTQYF; CDR3nt: TGCGCCAGCAGCACAGGGACAGGGTCTAGCACAGATACGCAGTATTTT
d_gene: .; v_gene: TRBV29-1; abundance: .; j_gene: TRBJ1-1; CDR3aa: CSVEDGGNTEAFF; CDR3nt: TGCAGCGTTGAAGACGGGGGGAACACTGAAGCTTTCTTT
d_gene: .; v_gene: TRBV20-1; abundance: .; j_gene: TRBJ1-1; CDR3aa: CSALPVNTEAFF; CDR3nt: TGCAGTGCCCTTCCTGTGAACACTGAAGCTTTCTTT
d_gene: .; v_gene: TRBV11-2; abundance: .; j_gene: TRBJ2-3; CDR3aa: CASSLNQGGDTQYF; CDR3nt: TGTGCCAGCAGCTTAAATCAGGGGGGGGATACGCAGTATTTT
d_gene: .; v_gene: TRBV19; abundance: .; j_gene: TRBJ1-6; CDR3aa: CASSYRVADSPLHF; CDR3nt: TGTGCCAGTAGTTATAGGGTGGCGGATTCACCCCTCCACTTT
d_gene: .; v_gene: TRBV20-1; abundance: .; j_gene: TRBJ1-3; CDR3aa: CSAPFGNTIYF; CDR3nt: TGCAGTGCTCCGTTCGGAAACACCATATATTTT
d_gene: TRBD1; v_gene: TRBV20-1; abundance: few; j_gene: TRBJ2-3; CDR3aa: CSARQGARTDTQYF; CDR3nt: TGCAGTGCTAGGCAGGGGGCGCGAACAGATACGCAGTATTTT
d_gene: .; v_gene: TRBV11-2; abundance: .; j_gene: TRBJ1-2; CDR3aa: CASSLTDSGGYTF; CDR3nt: TGTGCCAGCAGCTTGACGGACAGTGGAGGCTACACCTTC
d_gene: TRBD2; v_gene: TRBV5-1; abundance: .; j_gene: TRBJ2-7; CDR3aa: CASSLGPGGMAYEQYF; CDR3nt: TGCGCCAGCAGCTTGGGGCCCGGGGGGATGGCGTACGAGCAGTACTTC
d_gene: .; v_gene: TRBV4-1; abundance: .; j_gene: TRBJ2-6; CDR3aa: CASSQADGANVLTF; CDR3nt: TGCGCCAGCAGCCAAGCCGACGGGGCCAACGTCCTGACTTTC
d_gene: .; v_gene: TRBV20-1; abundance: .; j_gene: TRBJ2-3; CDR3aa: CSASPTGWNVADTQYF; CDR3nt: TGCAGTGCTAGCCCCACAGGCTGGAACGTGGCAGATACGCAGTATTTT
d_gene: .; v_gene: TRBV7-2; abundance: many; j_gene: TRBJ2-5; CDR3aa: CASIERTGQETQYF; CDR3nt: TGTGCCAGCATCGAAAGGACGGGACAAGAGACCCAGTACTTC
d_gene: .; v_gene: TRBV6-6; abundance: .; j_gene: TRBJ2-7; CDR3aa: CASRDQQGYEQYF; CDR3nt: TGTGCCAGCAGGGATCAACAGGGCTACGAGCAGTACTTC
d_gene: .; v_gene: TRBV6-5; abundance: .; j_gene: TRBJ2-7; CDR3aa: CASSYGADAYEQYF; CDR3nt: TGTGCCAGCAGTTATGGGGCGGACGCCTACGAGCAGTACTTC
d_gene: .; v_gene: TRBV5-1; abundance: few; j_gene: TRBJ2-5; CDR3aa: CASSLGWSDSSKETQYF; CDR3nt: TGCGCCAGCAGCTTGGGGTGGTCGGACAGTTCAAAGGAGACCCAGTACTTC
d_gene: .; v_gene: TRBV10-1; abundance: few; j_gene: TRBJ2-3; CDR3aa: CATSLGSAQDTQYF; CDR3nt: TGCGCCACCTCCTTAGGGTCTGCCCAAGATACGCAGTATTTT
d_gene: .; v_gene: TRBV20-1; abundance: .; j_gene: TRBJ2-1; CDR3aa: CSARDDVHNEQFF; CDR3nt: TGCAGTGCTAGAGATGACGTGCACAATGAGCAGTTCTTC
d_gene: .; v_gene: TRBV4-3; abundance: .; j_gene: TRBJ2-6; CDR3aa: CASSRRDPSGANVLTF; CDR3nt: TGCGCCAGCAGCAGACGGGACCCCTCTGGGGCCAACGTCCTGACTTTC
d_gene: .; v_gene: TRBV12-3/TRBV12-4; abundance: .; j_gene: TRBJ1-2; CDR3aa: CASCETAFYGYTF; CDR3nt: TGTGCCAGCTGTGAAACAGCTTTCTATGGCTACACCTTC
d_gene: .; v_gene: TRBV7-9; abundance: .; j_gene: TRBJ1-1; CDR3aa: CASSLLTRGGNTEAFF; CDR3nt: TGTGCCAGCAGCTTACTAACTCGCGGGGGGAACACTGAAGCTTTCTTT
d_gene: .; v_gene: TRBV12-5; abundance: .; j_gene: TRBJ1-1; CDR3aa: CASGLTQGFQAFF; CDR3nt: TGTGCTAGTGGTTTGACCCAGGGATTTCAAGCTTTCTTT
d_gene: .; v_gene: TRBV6-5; abundance: .; j_gene: TRBJ2-7; CDR3aa: CASSYFSQSPYEQYF; CDR3nt: TGTGCCAGCAGTTACTTTTCTCAGAGCCCCTACGAGCAGTACTTC
d_gene: .; v_gene: TRBV4-2; abundance: .; j_gene: TRBJ1-1; CDR3aa: CASSQVGQGNTEAFF; CDR3nt: TGTGCCAGCAGCCAAGTGGGGCAGGGGAACACTGAAGCTTTCTTT
d_gene: .; v_gene: TRBV19; abundance: .; j_gene: TRBJ2-1; CDR3aa: CASSPPWFQVYNEQFF; CDR3nt: TGTGCCAGTAGTCCCCCCTGGTTCCAAGTGTACAATGAGCAGTTCTTC
d_gene: TRBD1; v_gene: TRBV7-3; abundance: .; j_gene: TRBJ2-5; CDR3aa: CASSPDRDQETQYF; CDR3nt: TGTGCCAGCAGCCCCGACAGGGACCAAGAGACCCAGTACTTC
d_gene: .; v_gene: TRBV10-3; abundance: .; j_gene: TRBJ2-3; CDR3aa: CAISGNRRQDTQYF; CDR3nt: TGTGCCATCAGTGGGAACAGGCGGCAAGATACGCAGTATTTT
d_gene: .; v_gene: TRBV4-2; abundance: few; j_gene: TRBJ2-5; CDR3aa: CASSQELKGETQYF; CDR3nt: TGTGCCAGCAGCCAAGAGTTGAAGGGGGAGACCCAGTACTTC
d_gene: TRBD2; v_gene: TRBV6-1; abundance: .; j_gene: TRBJ2-7; CDR3aa: CASIRAGGYEQYF; CDR3nt: TGTGCCAGCATTCGGGCGGGGGGCTACGAGCAGTACTTC